This T cell receptor (beta chain) was observed in a study of cytotoxic CD8 clonotypes in ibrutinib-treated CLL. Study background: Partial responses totalled approximately 24 and complete responses 2; after median approximately 62 months, about 15 remained remitted and approximately 12 progressed. Investigators collected response samples after a median about 12 months of treatment, range 6 to 36. General study findings and limits: Relative to age-matched healthy donors, clonality at baseline was higher, and it tracked circulating CD8+ T-cell counts.

The CDR3 consists of 15 residues. Germline CDR1 and CDR2: MDHEN and SYDVKM. V shed 5 bases and J shed 1 base, with 12 bases lying between them. In the case of this clone: Its antigen is unknown.

A 1 in 200,000 to 1 in 1 million T cell depth was the sequencing target. The repertoire was sequenced with immunoSEQ multiplex PCR; TCRdb's copy has only in-frame clones and lacks some. The sample shows 150,000 to 200,000 clones, under 85% of them seen only once. The specimen comprised PBMCs, sampled after 24 months of ibrutinib treatment. V gene TRBV28 combines with J gene TRBJ1-5, with D possibly TRBD1 on 6 matching bases. This clonotype was obtained from a human donor with chronic lymphocytic leukemia. The CDR3 nucleotides are TGTGCCAGCAGTACACAGGGCGGCAGCAATCAGCCCCAGCATTTT. Translated, it gives CASSTQGGSNQPQHF.